This passage covers 24 T cell receptor beta chains from one sample sequenced in a study of cytomegalovirus exposure and HLA in healthy donors. With 60 Vbeta and 13 Jbeta primers, the PCR was carried out. Repertoires were generated with immunoSEQ multiplex PCR, while TCRdb's copy carries only in-frame clones and drops some. The sample carries about 21,000 clones, 70% to 80% recorded once. Sequencing was done on a sample of PBMCs. These receptors were taken from a man aged 55 to 70 in good health and CMV-seronegative.

The J gene is TRBJ2-1, the V gene TRBV18; D is ambiguous. This CDR3 has 13 amino acids. V lost 3 bases, J lost 7 bases, and 10 bases lay in between. Germline V lookup: CDR1 KGHSH, CDR2 LQKENI. This chain's CDR3 is CASSPGLRNEQFF. CDR3 in DNA: TGTGCCAGCTCACCCGGTTTAAGAAATGAGCAGTTCTTC.

The chain has TRBV7-2 and TRBJ2-3; 7 bases are a match to TRBD1. V was pared by 0 bases and J by 5 bases, with 2 bases of the junction left unmatched. The CDR3 has 14 residues. Germline CDR1 reads SGHTA; CDR2 reads FQGNSA. The CDR3 DNA follows: TGTGCCAGCAGCTTAGCCCAGGGGGTAGATACGCAGTATTTT. Protein sequence: CASSLAQGVDTQYF.

This chain connects TRBV7-6 to TRBJ2-3; the match to TRBD2 covers 8 bases. The CDR3 contains 15 residues. J lost 3 bases, V lost 0 bases, and 2 bases had no gene match. CDR1 is SGHVS, CDR2 FNYEAQ, per germline. This chain's CDR3 is CASSLAGLGTDTQYF. In DNA form, the CDR3 reads TGTGCCAGCAGCTTAGCGGGACTAGGGACAGATACGCAGTATTTT. The complete variable domain, with remaining parts taken from reference TRBV7-6 and TRBJ2-3, reads GAGVSQSPRYKVTKRGQDVALRCDPISGHVSLYWYRQALGQGPEFLTYFNYEAQQDKSGLPNDRFSAERPEGSISTLTIQRTEQRDSAMYRCASSLAGLGTDTQYFGPGTRLTVL.

Concerning this clone itself: This CDR3 is also generated by other DNA sequences in the sample. The CDR3 loop is CASSQDRDRVAFF. CDR3 DNA: TGCGCCAGCAGCCAAGATCGGGACAGGGTAGCTTTCTTT. The chain links TRBV4-1 to TRBJ1-1; the match to TRBD1 covers 9 bases. The CDR3 has 13 amino acids. The V gene end was trimmed by 0 bases and the J gene end by 10 bases; junction bases not matched to a gene: 3. Germline lookup yields CDR1 MGHRA and CDR2 YSYEKL.

J is TRBJ1-2 and V is TRBV4-1; TRBD1 is a possible D gene (6 bases). Deletions cut 8 bases from V and 0 bases from J, with 16 bases between. This CDR3 is built from 15 residues. Germline values: CDR1 MGHRA, CDR2 YSYEKL. For the CDR3, the DNA is TGCGCCAGCCGTTCTAGGACAGACGCTAACTATGGCTACACCTTC. Translation: CASRSRTDANYGYTF.

This clone has just a few counts. This sequence joins TRBV6-4 and TRBJ2-5; D might be TRBD2 (6 bases). Trimming cost V 6 bases and J 1 base, with 9 bases left between them. The CDR3 has 13 amino acids. Germline CDR1 and CDR2: MRHNA and SNTAGT. The CDR3 sequence: CASSPGLQETQYF. The CDR3 bases are TGTGCCAGCAGCCCGGGACTCCAAGAGACCCAGTACTTC.

This clone was seen a few times. This chain uses TRBV5-8 with TRBJ2-4; D is ambiguous. V was clipped by 4 bases and J by 15 bases, with 20 bases between them. The germline CDR1 and CDR2 sequences are SGHTS and YDEGEE. This CDR3 comprises 13 residues. CDR3 nucleotides: TGTGCCAGCAGCCGGGTTATCCCGCGGAATCCGTACTTC. Encoded protein: CASSRVIPRNPYF.

V and J are TRBV19 and TRBJ1-2; TRBD1 is a possible D gene (5 bases). The germline V gene encodes CDR1 LNHDA and CDR2 SQIVND (reference sequence). V shed 7 bases and J shed 4 bases, with 19 bases lying between them. The CDR3 consists of 15 residues. DNA for the CDR3: TGTGCCAGTACCGGGACTGGGCACTATCCCTATGGCTACACCTTC. This codes for CASTGTGHYPYGYTF.

The chain uses TRBV10-3 and TRBJ1-5; TRBD1 matches at 8 bases. This CDR3 comprises 16 residues. With 3 bases clipped from V and 2 bases from J, the junction kept 6 bases outside the gene matches. Germline-derived CDR1 and CDR2 are ENHRY and SYGVKD. CDR3: CAISDSDRGGNQPQHF. The CDR3 nucleotides are TGTGCCATCAGTGACTCTGACAGGGGTGGCAATCAGCCCCAGCATTTT.

J is TRBJ1-2 and V is TRBV28, with a tentative D call TRBD1 (5 bases). In germline, CDR1 is MDHEN, CDR2 SYDVKM. The CDR3 contains 12 residues. Trimming cost V 4 bases and J 5 bases, with 8 bases left between them. CDR3 region: CASSSGSYGYTF. In DNA, the CDR3 is TGTGCCAGCAGTTCAGGGTCATATGGCTACACCTTC.

This clone has more than one count but fewer than ten. The chain uses TRBV4-1 and TRBJ2-3; the match to TRBD2 covers 12 bases. Germline CDR1 reads MGHRA; CDR2 reads YSYEKL. V was pared by 2 bases and J by 4 bases, with 7 bases of the junction left unmatched. The CDR3 runs to 17 residues. The CDR3: CASSQRASGRAADTQYF. The CDR3 DNA follows: TGCGCCAGCAGCCAACGCGCTAGCGGGAGGGCCGCAGATACGCAGTATTTT.

The chain uses TRBV11-2 and TRBJ2-7, with 7 nucleotides matching TRBD2. Germline values: CDR1 SGHAT, CDR2 FQNNGV. J was trimmed by 2 bases and V by 1 base; bases with no gene match: 8. CDR3 length equals 16 residues. Here the CDR3 reads CASSLGPAGATYEQYF. The CDR3 DNA reads TGTGCCAGCAGCTTAGGGCCGGCGGGAGCAACCTACGAGCAGTACTTC.

The chain links TRBV29-1 to TRBJ2-3; no firm D call. The CDR3 covers 13 residues. CDR1 is SQVTM, CDR2 ANQGSEA, per germline. Trimming left V 7 bases short and J 2 bases short, with 13 bases between. DNA for the CDR3: TGCAGCGCCCCTGGTGCGCTCACAGATACGCAGTATTTT. Translating gives CSAPGALTDTQYF.

The rearrangement joins TRBV29-1 to TRBJ1-6; 9 nucleotides agree with TRBD1. After removal of 6 bases from V and 6 bases from J, the junction contained 6 bases not matched to a gene. Germline CDR1 is SQVTM and CDR2 is ANQGSEA. The CDR3 is made up of 14 amino acids. DNA of the CDR3: TGCAGCGTACTAGACAGGGGGGGTAATTCACCCCTCCACTTT. Translated: CSVLDRGGNSPLHF. Complete variable domain (other parts from reference TRBV29-1 and TRBJ1-6): SAVISQKPSRDICQRGTSLTIQCQVDSQVTMMFWYRQQPGQSLTLIATANQGSEATYESGFVIDKFPISRPNLTFSTLTVSNMSPEDSSIYLCSVLDRGGNSPLHFGNGTRLTVT.

The chain uses TRBV30 and TRBJ1-2; 9 bases agree with TRBD1. The CDR3 spans 14 residues. Trimming took 0 bases from V and 4 from J; bases not matched to a gene: 3. In germline, CDR1 is GTSNPN, CDR2 SVGIG (reference sequence). The CDR3 loop is CAWSVDRGFYGYTF. Written as DNA, the CDR3 is TGTGCCTGGAGTGTCGACAGGGGGTTCTATGGCTACACCTTC.

The rearrangement links TRBV6-5 to TRBJ2-7, with 10 bases fitting TRBD1. The trim removed 0 bases at V and 6 bases at J, leaving 2 bases unmatched. The germline CDR1 and CDR2 sequences are MNHEY and SVGAGI. The CDR3 length is 14 residues. The DNA for the CDR3 is TGTGCCAGCAGTTACTCGCGGACAGGGGGCGAGCAGTACTTC. Amino acid sequence: CASSYSRTGGEQYF.

This clone was counted a single time. The V gene is TRBV10-2, the J gene TRBJ2-5; TRBD2 aligns across 9 bases. The CDR3 covers 16 residues. The ends lost 6 bases at V and 2 bases at J; junction bases unmatched: 10. Germline CDR1 reads WSHSY; CDR2 reads SAAADI. CDR3 sequence reads: CASRLAGGSSQETQYF. As DNA, the CDR3 is TGCGCCAGCAGACTAGCGGGTGGGTCGTCACAAGAGACCCAGTACTTC.

The chain uses TRBV11-3 and TRBJ2-3; weak D call: TRBD1 (6 bases). Per germline, CDR1 SGHNT and CDR2 YENEEA. The CDR3 is made up of 14 amino acids. The V and J ends lost 2 bases and 5 bases respectively, with 11 bases between them. The DNA for the CDR3 is TGTGCCAGCAGCTTAAACAGGGTCGGAGATACGCAGTATTTT. This codes for CASSLNRVGDTQYF.

This chain uses TRBV30 with TRBJ1-2; TRBD1 agrees at 12 bases. Per the germline V gene, CDR1 is GTSNPN and CDR2 is SVGIG (reference sequence). V lost 3 bases and J lost 7; bases outside the gene matches: 9. The CDR3 has 15 amino acids. The CDR3 loop reads CAWRRDRGRGSGYTF. In DNA, the CDR3 is TGTGCCTGGAGAAGGGACAGGGGGCGCGGGAGTGGCTACACCTTC.

The V and J genes are TRBV6-1 and TRBJ2-3, with 8 bases that match TRBD1. The CDR3 runs to 14 residues. V was pared by 7 bases and J by 3 bases, with 6 bases of the junction left unmatched. The germline CDR1 and CDR2 sequences are MNHNS and SASEGT. The DNA of the CDR3 is TGTGCCAGCATCCTGGACAGGGTAACAGATACGCAGTATTTT. It yields the protein CASILDRVTDTQYF.

The chain is built from TRBV4-1 and TRBJ2-1, with TRBD2 matching over 8 bases. This CDR3 is built from 14 residues. The germline V gene encodes CDR1 MGHRA and CDR2 YSYEKL. Losses at the gene ends were 1 base for V and 14 bases for J; bases not matched to a gene: 10. The CDR3, as DNA: TGCGCCAGCAGCCAAGGGTATAGCGGGGTCCCTAAGTTCTTC. Translated, it gives CASSQGYSGVPKFF.

CDR3 DNA sequence: TGTGCCAGCAGAAAAGGACTAGCGGGGGGGAGCACAGATACGCAGTATTTT. It specifies CASRKGLAGGSTDTQYF. J is TRBJ2-3 and V is TRBV2; 15 bases are a match to TRBD2. From germline, CDR1 is SNHLY and CDR2 FYNNEI. The V and J ends lost 6 bases and 0 bases, in that order; junction bases with no gene match: 4. The CDR3 length is 17 residues.

The genes are TRBV6-5 and TRBJ2-1; 12 bases match TRBD2. Looked up from germline, CDR1 is MNHEY and CDR2 is SVGAGI. The ends lost 0 bases at V and 7 bases at J; junction bases unmatched: 4. The CDR3 is 16 residues long. CDR3 DNA sequence: TGTGCCAGCAGTTACTCGGGGACTAGCGGGTGGAATGAGCAGTTCTTC. The encoded protein is CASSYSGTSGWNEQFF.

The chain combines TRBV12-5 with TRBJ1-1; TRBD1 matches at 8 bases. This CDR3 spans 18 amino acids. Germline CDR1 and CDR2: LGHNT and FRNRAP. V trimming: 1 base; J trimming: 1 base; junction bases outside the gene matches: 11. CDR3 region: CASGLAPKDRDQNTEAFF. The CDR3 bases are TGTGCTAGTGGTTTGGCTCCTAAGGACAGGGACCAGAACACTGAAGCTTTCTTT.